These 15 T cell receptor beta chains were all obtained from the same sample, sequenced in a study of tumor-infiltrating lymphocytes in primary liver carcinoma (dated by TCRdb to the late 2010s). Total RNA and DNA were co-extracted from about 19-30 mg of bulk tissue with the AllPrep DNA/RNA mini kit, without cell sorting. The sequencer was an Illumina HiSeq 2500. A constant-region primer and ProtoScript II reverse transcriptase were used to reverse-transcribe TCRbeta-specific cDNA from 500 ng total RNA. The TCRbeta libraries were prepared through three rounds of nested multiplex PCR following a slightly modified ARM-PCR procedure. Multiplex TRBV1-TRBV30 forward primers and a Cbeta reverse primer were used in the first two PCR rounds, each of which was run for roughly 10 cycles. TCRdb trimmed public reads at Q25 via fastp, called clones via MiXCR and kept in-frame beta chains. For every CDR3 protein sequence, its rows merge into one entry that carries the most common genes and DNA. The sample table lists just under 95,000 distinct CDR3 sequences, just over 65% of them with a count of one. About 27% of the sample belongs to the ten largest clones.

Specimen: tumor-adjacent normal liver tissue. These receptors all come from a man aged 35-49 years with primary liver carcinoma and hepatitis B virus infection.

At least ten counts were recorded for this clonotype. The V call is TRBV4-1, the J call TRBJ1-5; D gene ambiguous. Germline V gives CDR1 MGHRA, CDR2 YSYEKL. Trimming removed 4 bases at V and 2 bases at J, with 12 bases between. This CDR3 comprises 15 residues. CDR3 in amino acids: CASSLTWSGNQPQHF. The CDR3 DNA reads TGCGCCAGCAGCCTCACTTGGTCGGGCAATCAGCCCCAGCATTTT.

This clonotype appeared a single time. This sequence joins TRBV7-8 and TRBJ2-3; D may correspond to TRBD1 or TRBD2 (5 bases each). The germline V and J ends were trimmed by 5 bases and 0 bases, with 12 bases remaining between them. The germline V gene has CDR1 SGHVS and CDR2 FQNEAQ. The CDR3 has 15 amino acids. CDR3: CASSAGGGSTDTQYF. The CDR3, as DNA: TGTGCCAGCAGCGCTGGTGGGGGAAGCACAGATACGCAGTATTTT.

This clonotype was detected ten times or more. The J gene is TRBJ2-3, the V gene TRBV10-3; no reliable D call. Trimming left V 4 bases short and J 5 bases short, with 13 bases between. The CDR3 totals 14 residues. Per germline, CDR1 ENHRY and CDR2 SYGVKD. The chain's CDR3 is CAISGGRAEDTQYF. DNA for the CDR3: TGTGCCATCAGTGGAGGTCGCGCGGAAGATACGCAGTATTTT.

V usage is TRBV29-1 and J usage is TRBJ2-1, with 11 nucleotides matching TRBD2. There are 12 residues in the CDR3. V shed 7 bases and J 10 bases; nucleotides not matched to a gene: 6. Germline-derived CDR1 and CDR2 are SQVTM and ANQGSEA. In DNA, the CDR3 is TGCAGCGCTAGGCTAGCGGGGGGCGAGCAGTTCTTC. Its protein product is CSARLAGGEQFF.

About this clonotype: Without the conserved terminal phenylalanine or tryptophan, this CDR3 likely stems from a read error. V and J are TRBV11-3 and TRBJ2-1, with unresolved D. The CDR3 has 16 residues. Germline V gene lookup returns CDR1 SGHNT and CDR2 YENEEA. CDR3: CSSSLGGLGPYNEQFL. In DNA, the CDR3 is TGTTCCAGCAGCTTAGGTGGGCTTGGTCCGTACAATGAGCAGTTCCTC.

In its sample, this clonotype was seen many times. The CDR3 DNA follows: TGCAGCGTTGAATACGGACTAGCCGAGACCCAGTACTTC. Amino acids: CSVEYGLAETQYF. The gene calls are TRBV29-1 and TRBJ2-5; 8 nucleotides match TRBD2. The CDR3 has 13 residues. The J segment lost 5 bases and the V segment lost 2 bases, leaving 4 bases of the junction unmatched. Germline loops: CDR1 SQVTM, CDR2 ANQGSEA.

This clonotype was detected once. V gene TRBV11-2 combines with J gene TRBJ2-3; 9 nucleotides line up with TRBD2. CDR1 is SGHAT, CDR2 FQNNGV, per germline. The CDR3 loop spans 17 amino acids. The J segment lost 2 bases and the V segment lost 5 bases, leaving 11 bases of the junction unmatched. The CDR3 sequence is CASSPSASGINTDTQYF. For the CDR3, the DNA is TGTGCCAGCAGCCCTAGCGCTAGCGGGATTAACACAGATACGCAGTATTTT.

The V and J genes are TRBV11-2 and TRBJ1-4; D ambiguous. CDR1 and CDR2 (germline): SGHAT, FQNNGV. Trimming cost V 9 bases and J 8 bases, with 19 bases left between them. This CDR3 has 14 amino acids. CDR3 nucleotides: TGTGCCAGTAGCCTAGAGATTGGAGACGAAAAACTGTTTTTT. Translating gives CASSLEIGDEKLFF.

Comments on this clonotype: Since the CDR3 does not end with the conserved phenylalanine or tryptophan, this likely comes from a read error. The DNA is omitted, as the CDR3 cannot be located on it reliably, and the CDR3 follows TCRdb's listing. The rearrangement joins TRBV14 to TRBJ2-1. The CDR3 is 14 amino acids in total, end residues counted. The V gene's germline CDR1 is SGHDN and CDR2 FVKESK. CDR3 protein: CASKKLGGYNEELC.

As to this clonotype: The junction does not match germline at one end; this may be a read error. The chain employs TRBV12-3 or TRBV12-4 and TRBJ1-5; the D is unclear. CDR3 length: 15 amino acids. The CDR3 region is CASSFNAGEGQLQHF. The CDR3 DNA follows: TGTGCCAGTAGTTTCAACGCTGGGGAGGGTCAGCTCCAGCATTTT.

For this clonotype: The conserved phenylalanine or tryptophan normally closing the CDR3 is absent here, so this likely arose from a read error. The chain links TRBV11-2 to TRBJ2-7; possibly TRBD2 for D (6 bases). The CDR3 runs to 15 residues. V was trimmed by 1 base and J by 3 bases, leaving 13 bases between them. CDR1 and CDR2 (germline): SGHAT, FQNNGV. CDR3 residues: CASSLAGGVVYEQYL. CDR3 in DNA: TGTGCCAGCAGCTTAGCCGGCGGGGTGGTCTACGAGCAGTACTTA.

This chain links TRBV7-8 with TRBJ1-1, with D unresolved. This CDR3 has 12 amino acids. Trimming pared 5 bases from V and 5 bases from J, leaving 9 bases between. Germline-derived CDR1 and CDR2 are SGHVS and FQNEAQ. CDR3 residues: CASSLVRTEAFF. In DNA, the CDR3 is TGTGCCAGCAGCCTAGTCCGGACTGAAGCTTTCTTT.

Concerning this clonotype: One end of the junction is discordant with germline, which a read error may explain. The chain uses TRBV11-1 and TRBJ2-2; 8 bases are a match to TRBD1. Germline CDR1 is SGHAT and CDR2 is FQDESV (reference sequence). This CDR3 spans 15 amino acids. CDR3: CASTPDRVGTGDLFF. CDR3 in DNA: TGTGCCAGCACCCCGGACAGGGTGGGCACCGGGGACCTGTTTTTT.

This rearrangement joins TRBV5-4 to TRBJ2-1; 7 bases are a match to TRBD2. The CDR3 is 15 residues long. The germline gives CDR1 SGHNT, CDR2 YYREEE (reference sequence). With V trimmed by 0 bases and J by 7 bases, 7 bases remained unmatched. The chain's CDR3 is CASSLGAGRRNEQFF. CDR3 sequence (DNA): TGTGCCAGCAGCTTGGGAGCGGGAAGGCGGAATGAGCAGTTCTTC.

V and J are TRBV7-9 and TRBJ2-4, with 9 bases aligning to TRBD1. Germline loops: CDR1 SEHNR, CDR2 FQNEAQ (reference sequence). The CDR3 consists of 15 residues. V was clipped by 0 bases and J by 9 bases; unmatched bases: 6. The CDR3 DNA is TGTGCCAGCAGCTTAGCAACAGGGGGCGCGGGCATTCAGTACTTC. Protein sequence: CASSLATGGAGIQYF.